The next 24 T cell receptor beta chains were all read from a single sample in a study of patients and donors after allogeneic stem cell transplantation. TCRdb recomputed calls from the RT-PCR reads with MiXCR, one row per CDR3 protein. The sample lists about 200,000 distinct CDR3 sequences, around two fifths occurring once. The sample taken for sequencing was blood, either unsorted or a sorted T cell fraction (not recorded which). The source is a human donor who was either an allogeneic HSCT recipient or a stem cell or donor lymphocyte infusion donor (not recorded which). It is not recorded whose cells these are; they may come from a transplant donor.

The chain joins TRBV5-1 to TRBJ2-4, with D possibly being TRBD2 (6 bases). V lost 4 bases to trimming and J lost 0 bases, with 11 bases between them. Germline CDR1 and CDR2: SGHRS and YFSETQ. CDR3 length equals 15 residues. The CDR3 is CASSPPRGAKNIQYF. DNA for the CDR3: TGCGCCAGCAGCCCCCCGCGGGGAGCCAAAAACATTCAGTACTTC.

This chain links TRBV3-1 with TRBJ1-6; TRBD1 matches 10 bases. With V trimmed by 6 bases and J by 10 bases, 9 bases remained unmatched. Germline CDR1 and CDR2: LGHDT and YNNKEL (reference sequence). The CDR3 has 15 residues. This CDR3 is CASRVSGTGDSPLHF. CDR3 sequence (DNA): TGTGCCAGCAGGGTATCCGGGACAGGGGACTCACCCCTCCACTTT.

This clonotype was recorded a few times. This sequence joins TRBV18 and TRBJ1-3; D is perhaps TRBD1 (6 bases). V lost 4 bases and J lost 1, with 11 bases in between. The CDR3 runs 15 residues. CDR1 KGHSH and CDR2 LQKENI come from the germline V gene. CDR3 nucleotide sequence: TGTGCCAGCTCACAACAGGGAGGTTCTGGAAACACCATATATTTT. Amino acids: CASSQQGGSGNTIYF.

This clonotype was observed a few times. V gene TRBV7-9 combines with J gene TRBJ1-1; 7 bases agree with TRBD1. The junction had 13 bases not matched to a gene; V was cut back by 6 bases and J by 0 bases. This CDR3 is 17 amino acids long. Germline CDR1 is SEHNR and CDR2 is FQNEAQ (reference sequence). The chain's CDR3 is CASRSGTASFMNTEAFF. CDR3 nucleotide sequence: TGTGCCAGCAGATCAGGGACAGCTAGCTTCATGAACACTGAAGCTTTCTTT.

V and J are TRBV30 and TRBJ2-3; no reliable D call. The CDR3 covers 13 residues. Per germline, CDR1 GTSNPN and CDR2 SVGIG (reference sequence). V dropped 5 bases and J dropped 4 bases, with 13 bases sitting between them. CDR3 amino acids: CAWAQLTPDTQYF. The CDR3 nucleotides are TGTGCCTGGGCCCAGCTTACGCCAGATACGCAGTATTTT.

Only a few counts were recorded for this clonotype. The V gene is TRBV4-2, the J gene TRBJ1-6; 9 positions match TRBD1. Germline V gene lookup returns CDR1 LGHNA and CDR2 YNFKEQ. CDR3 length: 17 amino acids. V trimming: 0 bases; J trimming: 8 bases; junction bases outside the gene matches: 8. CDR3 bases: TGTGCCAGCAGCCAAGATAGATCGGGACAGGGTTATTCACCCCTCCACTTT. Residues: CASSQDRSGQGYSPLHF.

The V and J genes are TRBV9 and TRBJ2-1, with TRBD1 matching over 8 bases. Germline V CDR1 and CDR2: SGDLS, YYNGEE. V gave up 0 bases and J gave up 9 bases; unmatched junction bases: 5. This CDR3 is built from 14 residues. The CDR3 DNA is TGTGCCAGCAGCGTAGAGCCAGGGGGCAGTGAGCAGTTCTTC. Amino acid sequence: CASSVEPGGSEQFF.

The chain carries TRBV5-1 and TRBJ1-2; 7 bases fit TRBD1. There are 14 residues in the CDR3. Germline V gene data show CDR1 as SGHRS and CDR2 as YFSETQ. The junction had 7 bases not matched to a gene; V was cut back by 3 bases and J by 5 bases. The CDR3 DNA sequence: TGCGCCAGCAGCTCGGACAGGAGCCCTTATGGCTACACCTTC. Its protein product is CASSSDRSPYGYTF.

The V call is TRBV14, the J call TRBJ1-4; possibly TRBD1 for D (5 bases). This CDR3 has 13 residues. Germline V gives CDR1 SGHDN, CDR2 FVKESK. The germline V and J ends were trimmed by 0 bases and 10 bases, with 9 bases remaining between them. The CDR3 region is CASSQDWQGKLFF. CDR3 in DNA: TGTGCCAGCAGCCAAGATTGGCAGGGAAAACTGTTTTTT.

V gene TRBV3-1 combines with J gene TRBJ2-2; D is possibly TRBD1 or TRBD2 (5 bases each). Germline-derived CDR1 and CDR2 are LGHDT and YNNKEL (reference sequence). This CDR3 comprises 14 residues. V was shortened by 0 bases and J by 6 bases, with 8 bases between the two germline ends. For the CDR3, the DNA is TGTGCCAGCAGCCAAGAGGGACCGGCCGGGGAGCTGTTTTTT. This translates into CASSQEGPAGELFF.

The CDR3 protein is CASSPHSGTGTSWQYF. For the CDR3, the DNA is TGCGCCAGCAGCCCGCATTCCGGGACAGGTACTAGCTGGCAGTACTTC. This chain links TRBV4-3 with TRBJ2-7; TRBD1 aligns across 8 bases. Trimming cost V 4 bases and J 9 bases; bases outside gene matches: 17. Germline V gene lookup returns CDR1 LGHNA and CDR2 YSLEER. The CDR3 spans 16 residues.

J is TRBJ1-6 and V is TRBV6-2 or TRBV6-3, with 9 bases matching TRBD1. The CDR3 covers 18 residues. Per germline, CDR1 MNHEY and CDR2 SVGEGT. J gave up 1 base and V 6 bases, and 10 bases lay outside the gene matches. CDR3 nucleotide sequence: TGTGCCAGCAGATATACTCGGACAGGGGTGTCCTATAATTCACCCCTCCACTTT. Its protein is CASRYTRTGVSYNSPLHF.

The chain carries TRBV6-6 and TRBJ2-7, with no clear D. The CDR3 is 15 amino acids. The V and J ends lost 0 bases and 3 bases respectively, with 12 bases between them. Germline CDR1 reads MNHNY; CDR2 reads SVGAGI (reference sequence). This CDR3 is CASSYSMEVDYEQYF. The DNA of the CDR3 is TGTGCCAGCAGTTACTCGATGGAAGTGGACTACGAGCAGTACTTC.

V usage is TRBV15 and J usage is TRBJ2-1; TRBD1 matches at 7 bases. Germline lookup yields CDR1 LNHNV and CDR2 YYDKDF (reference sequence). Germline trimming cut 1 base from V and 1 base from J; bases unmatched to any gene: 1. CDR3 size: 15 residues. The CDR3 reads CATSRAGQSYNEQFF. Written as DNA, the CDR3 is TGTGCCACCAGCAGAGCGGGACAGTCCTACAATGAGCAGTTCTTC. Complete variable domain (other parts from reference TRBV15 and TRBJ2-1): DAMVIQNPRYQVTQFGKPVTLSCSQTLNHNVMYWYQQKSSQAPKLLFHYYDKDFNNEADTPDNFQSRRPNTSFCFLDIRSPGLGDTAMYLCATSRAGQSYNEQFFGPGTRLTVL.

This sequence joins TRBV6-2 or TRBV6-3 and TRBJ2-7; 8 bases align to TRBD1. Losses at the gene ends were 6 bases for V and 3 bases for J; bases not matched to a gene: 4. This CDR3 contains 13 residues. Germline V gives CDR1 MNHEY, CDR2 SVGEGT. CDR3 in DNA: TGTGCCAGCAGAGGGGGACAGGTCTACGAGCAGTACTTC. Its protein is CASRGGQVYEQYF.

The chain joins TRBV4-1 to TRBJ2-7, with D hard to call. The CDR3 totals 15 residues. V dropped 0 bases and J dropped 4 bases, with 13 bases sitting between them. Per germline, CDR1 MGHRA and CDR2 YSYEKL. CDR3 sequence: CASSQEPDALYEQYF. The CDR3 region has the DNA TGCGCCAGCAGCCAAGAGCCAGACGCTCTTTACGAGCAGTACTTC.

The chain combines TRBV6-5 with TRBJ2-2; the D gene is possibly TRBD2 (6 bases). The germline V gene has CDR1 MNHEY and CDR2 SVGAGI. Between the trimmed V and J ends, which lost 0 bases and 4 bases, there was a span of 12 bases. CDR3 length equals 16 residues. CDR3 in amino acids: CASSYSRGSGTGELFF. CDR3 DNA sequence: TGTGCCAGCAGTTACTCTCGGGGGTCAGGCACCGGGGAGCTGTTTTTT.

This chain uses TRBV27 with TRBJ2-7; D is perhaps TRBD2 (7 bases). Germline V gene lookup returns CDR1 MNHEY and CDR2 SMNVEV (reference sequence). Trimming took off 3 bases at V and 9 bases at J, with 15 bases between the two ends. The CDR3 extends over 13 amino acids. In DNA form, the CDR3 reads TGTGCCAGCAGTTTTAAGGGGGGGATAGGGCAGTACTTC. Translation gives CASSFKGGIGQYF.

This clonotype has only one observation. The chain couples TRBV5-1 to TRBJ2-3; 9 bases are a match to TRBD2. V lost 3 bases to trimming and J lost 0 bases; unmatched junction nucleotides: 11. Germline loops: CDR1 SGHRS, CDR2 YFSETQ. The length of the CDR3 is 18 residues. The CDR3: CASSSPSTSGPSTDTQYF. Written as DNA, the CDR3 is TGCGCCAGCAGCTCCCCCAGCACTAGCGGGCCTAGCACAGATACGCAGTATTTT.

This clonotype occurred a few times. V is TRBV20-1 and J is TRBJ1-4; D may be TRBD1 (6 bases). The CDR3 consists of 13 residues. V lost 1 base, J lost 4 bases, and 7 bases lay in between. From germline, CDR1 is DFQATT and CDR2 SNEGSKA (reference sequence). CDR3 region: CSARAGVNEKLFF. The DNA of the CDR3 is TGCAGTGCTAGAGCAGGGGTTAATGAAAAACTGTTTTTT.

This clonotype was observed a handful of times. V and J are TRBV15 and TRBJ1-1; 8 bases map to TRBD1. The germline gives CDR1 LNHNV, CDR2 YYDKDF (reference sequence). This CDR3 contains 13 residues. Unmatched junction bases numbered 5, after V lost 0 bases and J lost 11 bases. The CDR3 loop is CATSRDRGTGAFF. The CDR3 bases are TGTGCCACCAGCAGAGATAGGGGGACAGGCGCTTTCTTT.

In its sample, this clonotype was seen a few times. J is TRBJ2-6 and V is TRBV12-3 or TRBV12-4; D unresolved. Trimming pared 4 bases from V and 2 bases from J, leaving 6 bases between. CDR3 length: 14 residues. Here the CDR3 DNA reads TGTGCCAGCAGTTACAGTGCTGGGGCCAACGTCCTGACTTTC. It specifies CASSYSAGANVLTF.

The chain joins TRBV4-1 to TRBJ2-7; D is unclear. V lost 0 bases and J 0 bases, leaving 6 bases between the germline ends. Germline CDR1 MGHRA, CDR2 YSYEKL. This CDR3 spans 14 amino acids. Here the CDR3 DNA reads TGCGCCAGCAGCCAAGAATCAAGCTCCTACGAGCAGTACTTC. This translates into CASSQESSSYEQYF.

Here the CDR3 reads CAWRDGQGYEQYF. The CDR3 DNA follows: TGTGCCTGGAGGGACGGACAGGGCTACGAGCAGTACTTC. This sequence joins TRBV30 and TRBJ2-7; 8 nucleotides align to TRBD1. This CDR3 has 13 amino acids. The germline gives CDR1 GTSNPN, CDR2 SVGIG (reference sequence). V was pared by 3 bases and J by 3 bases, with 4 bases of the junction left unmatched.